This T cell receptor beta chain was found in a study of identical twins (dated by TCRdb to about 2016). Background on the whole study: TCR alpha and beta repertoires from monozygotic twins, unrelated adults of various ages and cord blood were deep-sequenced to test whether fetal clonotypes persist. To rule out contamination, replicate twin experiments were performed at different times with different library preparation protocols.

There are many counts of this clonotype. Its antigen remains unidentified. Base qualities are not provided; no much larger clone lies one nucleotide away. All donors were healthy Caucasians. Miltenyi CD45RO+ enrichment and human naive T-cell isolation kits were used to isolate memory (CD45RO+) and naive T cells from PBMC. On the study overall, not on this receptor specifically: Excess twin sharing in beta out-of-frame sequences was weaker because fewer shared sequences lowered the signal-to-noise ratio. Out-of-frame TCR alpha sequences shared between twins showed an excess of low generation-probability sequences compared with coincidental sharing between unrelated individuals. Zero-insertion analyses could be partly confounded by invariant T cells such as MAIT and iNKT, although diverse VJ usage argued against such confounding for most clonotypes. Because the same donors could not be followed over many years, the conclusions relied on cross-sectional statistical analysis. Out-of-frame TCR alpha sharing in monozygotic twins was systematically underestimated by recombination models, whereas sharing between unrelated individuals was in agreement with the recombination models. Abundant cord blood beta clonotypes had fewer insertions, young adult naive repertoires showed a similar but weaker trend, and memory repertoires showed no such trend.

The library was obtained by 5' RACE. The listed sequencing device is Illumina HiSeq 2000. A universal primer binding site was introduced by template switching, and a unique molecular identifier was present in the final cDNA, enabling accurate counting of TCR cDNA molecules. Specific primers in the conserved constant-segment region were used to synthesize first-strand cDNA for the TCR alpha and beta chains. To control for contamination, every cDNA library carried two barcodes: a SMART-Mk sample barcode plus Illumina barcodes. Two successive PCR steps introduced TruSeq adapter sequences along with Illumina sample barcodes. The Illumina HiSeq platform was used with custom primers to sequence TCR alpha and beta cDNA libraries. In the paper's pipeline: MiGEC processed the raw reads to extract unique molecular identifiers, while MiXCR was used to determine the CDR3 positions. For each individual, recombination models were inferred using an EM algorithm with the repgenHMM and IGoR tools. The analysis of shared clonotypes was done with the tcR package in R, with sharing normalized by the product of cloneset sizes. Out-of-frame nonproductive sequences were analyzed to study raw recombination free of thymic and clonal selection effects. TCRdb took the public reads, trimmed them with fastp at Q25, ran MiXCR for clone calling and kept in-frame beta chains. Merged by CDR3 protein, the rows form single entries marked with the most common genes and DNA. The V and J calls reflect TCRdb's pipeline rather than the authors' work. The sample table records 150,000 or so distinct CDR3 sequences; under 4.5% of these occur just once. The ten largest clones represent more than 6.5% of the sample.

Sequencing was done on a sample of memory T cells sorted from blood. The cell subset or site label on this specimen signifies: CD45RO+ enriched T cells. The clonotype originates from a man between 18 and 35 years old in good health.

The bases are TGTGCCAGCAGCTTAGCAGGGGGCGAAGGAGAGACCCAGTACTTC. Its translation is CASSLAGGEGETQYF. The sequence is built from TRBV11-2 and TRBJ2-5, with TRBD1 identical over 8 junction bases. CDR1 and CDR2 (SGHAT, FQNNGV) derive from the germline V gene. The CDR3 holds 15 amino acids from the cysteine to the phenylalanine. Only the CDR3 DNA is retained, 45 bases long and in frame from the first base. Here V drops 1 base and J drops 4 bases, and the junction holds 5 bases not matched to any gene.